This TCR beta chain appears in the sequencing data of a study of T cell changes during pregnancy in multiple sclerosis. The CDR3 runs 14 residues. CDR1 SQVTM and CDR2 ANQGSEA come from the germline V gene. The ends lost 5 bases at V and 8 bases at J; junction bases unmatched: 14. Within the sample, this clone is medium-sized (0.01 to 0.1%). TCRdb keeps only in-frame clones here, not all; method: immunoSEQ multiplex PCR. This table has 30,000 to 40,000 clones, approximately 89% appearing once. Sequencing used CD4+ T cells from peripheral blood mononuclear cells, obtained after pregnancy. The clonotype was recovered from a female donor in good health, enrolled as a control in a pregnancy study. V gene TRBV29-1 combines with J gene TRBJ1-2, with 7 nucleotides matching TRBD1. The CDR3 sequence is CSVLKAQGPRGYTF. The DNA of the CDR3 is TGCAGCGTTCTTAAAGCACAGGGGCCGCGGGGCTACACCTTC.